This paragraph covers one T cell receptor beta chain sequence. Its specificity is unknown. What was sequenced were expressed TCRB transcripts, since all of the isolated RNA had been reverse transcribed. TCRdb's copy holds only in-frame clones and misses some; the assay was immunoSEQ multiplex PCR. Here the sample spans 300,000 to 400,000 clones, around 7.6% being singletons. Trimming left V 1 base short and J 2 bases short, with 12 bases between. CDR1 SGDLS and CDR2 YYNGEE come from the germline V gene. CDR3 length: 15 residues. The source of the sample is a study of beta chain features in type 1 diabetes. Study results and limitations: Resolution of whether HLA type affects TCRB rearrangement was not achieved here. Since sequencing was performed on cDNA, cells with high TCR expression could be over-represented.

Sequencing was done on a sample of central memory CD4+ T cells from blood. The sequence was obtained from a woman between 18 and 29 years old in good health. The rearrangement uses TRBV9 and TRBJ2-5; D is ambiguous. DNA of the CDR3: TGTGCCAGCAGCGTAACCCCAGATCGTCAAGAGACCCAGTACTTC. Translated: CASSVTPDRQETQYF.